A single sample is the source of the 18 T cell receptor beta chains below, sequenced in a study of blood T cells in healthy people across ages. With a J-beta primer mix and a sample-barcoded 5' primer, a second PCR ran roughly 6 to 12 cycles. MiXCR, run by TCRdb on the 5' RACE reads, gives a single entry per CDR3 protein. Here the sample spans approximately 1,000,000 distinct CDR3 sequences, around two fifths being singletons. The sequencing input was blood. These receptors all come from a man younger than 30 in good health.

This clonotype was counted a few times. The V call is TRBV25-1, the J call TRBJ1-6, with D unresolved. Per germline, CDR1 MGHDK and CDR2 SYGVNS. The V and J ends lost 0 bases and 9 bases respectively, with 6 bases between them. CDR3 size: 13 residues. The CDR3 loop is CASSEYPGSPLHF. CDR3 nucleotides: TGTGCCAGCAGTGAATATCCGGGTTCACCCCTCCACTTT.

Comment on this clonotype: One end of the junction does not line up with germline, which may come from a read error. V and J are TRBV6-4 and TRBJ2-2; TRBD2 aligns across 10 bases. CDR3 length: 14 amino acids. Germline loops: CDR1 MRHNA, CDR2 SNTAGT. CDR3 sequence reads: CASSEAGGPGEQFF. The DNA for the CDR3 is TGTGCCAGCAGTGAAGCGGGGGGGCCCGGGGAGCAGTTTTTT.

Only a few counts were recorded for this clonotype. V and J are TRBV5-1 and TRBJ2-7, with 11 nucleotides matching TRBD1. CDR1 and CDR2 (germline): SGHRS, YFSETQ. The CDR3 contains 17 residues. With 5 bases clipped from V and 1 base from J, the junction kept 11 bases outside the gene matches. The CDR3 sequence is CASSGGQGVFESYEQYF. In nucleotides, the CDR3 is TGCGCCAGCAGTGGGGGACAGGGGGTTTTCGAATCCTACGAGCAGTACTTC.

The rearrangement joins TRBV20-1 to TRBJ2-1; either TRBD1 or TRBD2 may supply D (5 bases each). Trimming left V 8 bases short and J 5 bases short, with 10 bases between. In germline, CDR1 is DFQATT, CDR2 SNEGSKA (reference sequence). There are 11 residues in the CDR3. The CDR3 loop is CSKGRDNEQFF. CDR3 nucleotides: TGCAGTAAGGGGCGGGACAATGAGCAGTTCTTC.

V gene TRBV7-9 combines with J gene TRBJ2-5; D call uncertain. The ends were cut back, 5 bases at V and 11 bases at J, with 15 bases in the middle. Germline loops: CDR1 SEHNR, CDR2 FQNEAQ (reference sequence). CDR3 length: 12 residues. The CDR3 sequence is CASSAHNNEQYF. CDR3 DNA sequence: TGTGCCAGCAGCGCCCACAACAATGAGCAGTACTTC.

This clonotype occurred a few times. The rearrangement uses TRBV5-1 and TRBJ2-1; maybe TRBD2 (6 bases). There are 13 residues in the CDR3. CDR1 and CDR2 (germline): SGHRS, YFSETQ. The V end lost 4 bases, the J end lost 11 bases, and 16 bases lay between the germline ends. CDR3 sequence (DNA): TGCGCCAGCAGCCCACCACAAGGGACTCAGCAGTTCTTC. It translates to CASSPPQGTQQFF.

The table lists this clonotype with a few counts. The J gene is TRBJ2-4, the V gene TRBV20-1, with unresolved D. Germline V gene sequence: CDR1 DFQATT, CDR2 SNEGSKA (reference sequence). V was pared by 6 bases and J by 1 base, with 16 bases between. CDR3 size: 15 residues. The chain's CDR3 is CSALPSEEAKNIQYF. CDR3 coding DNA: TGCAGTGCGCTCCCTTCTGAGGAGGCCAAAAACATTCAGTACTTC.

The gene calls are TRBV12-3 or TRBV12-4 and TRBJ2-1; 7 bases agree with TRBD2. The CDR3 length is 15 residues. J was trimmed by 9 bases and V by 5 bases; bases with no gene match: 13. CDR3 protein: CASSPGTTLNAEQFF. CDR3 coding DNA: TGTGCCAGCAGTCCCGGGACTACTTTGAACGCTGAGCAGTTCTTC.

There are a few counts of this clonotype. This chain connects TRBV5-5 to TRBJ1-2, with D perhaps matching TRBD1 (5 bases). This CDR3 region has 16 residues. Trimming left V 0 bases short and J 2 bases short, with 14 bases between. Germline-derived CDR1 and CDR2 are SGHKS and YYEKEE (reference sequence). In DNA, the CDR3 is TGTGCCAGCAGCTTGGTTGGCGGGGGTGAAAACTATGGCTACACCTTC. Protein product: CASSLVGGGENYGYTF.

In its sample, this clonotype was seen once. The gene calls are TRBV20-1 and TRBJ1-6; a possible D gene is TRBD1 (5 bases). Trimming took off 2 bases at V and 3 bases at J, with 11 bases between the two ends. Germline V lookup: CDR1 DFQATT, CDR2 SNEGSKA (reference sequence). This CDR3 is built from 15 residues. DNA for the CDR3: TGCAGTGCTAGAAGCGGGACGGACTATAATTCACCCCTCCACTTT. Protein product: CSARSGTDYNSPLHF.

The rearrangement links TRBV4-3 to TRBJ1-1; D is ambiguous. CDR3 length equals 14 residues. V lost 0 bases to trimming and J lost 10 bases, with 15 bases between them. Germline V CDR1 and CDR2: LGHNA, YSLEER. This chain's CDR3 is CASSQDKDICGAFF. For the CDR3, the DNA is TGCGCCAGCAGCCAAGATAAAGACATCTGCGGAGCTTTCTTT.

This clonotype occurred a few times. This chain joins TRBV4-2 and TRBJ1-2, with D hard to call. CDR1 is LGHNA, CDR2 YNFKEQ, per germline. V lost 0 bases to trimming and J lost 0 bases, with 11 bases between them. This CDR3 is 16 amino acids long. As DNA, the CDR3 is TGTGCCAGCAGCCAAGAGCGGAGGGCCTCTAACTATGGCTACACCTTC. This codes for CASSQERRASNYGYTF.

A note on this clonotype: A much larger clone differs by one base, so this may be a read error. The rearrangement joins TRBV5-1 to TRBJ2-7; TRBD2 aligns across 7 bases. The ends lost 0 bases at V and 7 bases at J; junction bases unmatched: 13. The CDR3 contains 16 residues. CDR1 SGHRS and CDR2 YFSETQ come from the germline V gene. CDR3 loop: CASSLVGSGSYNEQYF. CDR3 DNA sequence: TGCGCCAGCAGCTTGGTTGGTAGCGGGTCCTACAATGAGCAGTACTTC.

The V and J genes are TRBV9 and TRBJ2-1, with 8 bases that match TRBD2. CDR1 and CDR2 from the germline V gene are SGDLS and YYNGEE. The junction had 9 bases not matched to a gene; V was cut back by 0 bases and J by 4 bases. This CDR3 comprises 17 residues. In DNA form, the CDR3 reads TGTGCCAGCAGCGTAGGTGTCAGCGGGGGCATATACAATGAGCAGTTCTTC. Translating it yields CASSVGVSGGIYNEQFF.

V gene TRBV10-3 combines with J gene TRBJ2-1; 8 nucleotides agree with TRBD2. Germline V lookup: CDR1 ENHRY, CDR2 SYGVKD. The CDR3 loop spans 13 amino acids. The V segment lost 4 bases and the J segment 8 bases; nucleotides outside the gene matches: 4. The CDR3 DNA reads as TGTGCCATCAGTGCTGGACTAGCCGATGAGCAGTTCTTC. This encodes CAISAGLADEQFF.

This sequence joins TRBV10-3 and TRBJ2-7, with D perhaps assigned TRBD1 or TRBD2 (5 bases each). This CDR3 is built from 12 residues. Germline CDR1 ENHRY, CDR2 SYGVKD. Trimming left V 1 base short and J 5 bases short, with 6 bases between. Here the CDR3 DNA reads TGTGCCATCAGTGAGTTGGGACACGAGCAGTACTTC. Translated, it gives CAISELGHEQYF.

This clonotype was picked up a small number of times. The chain's CDR3 is CASSWTGGEAFF. For the CDR3, the DNA is TGTGCCAGCAGTTGGACAGGTGGTGAAGCTTTCTTT. The genes are TRBV12-3 or TRBV12-4 and TRBJ1-1, with 7 bases identical to TRBD1. The CDR3 has 12 residues. V lost 4 bases to trimming and J lost 7 bases; unmatched junction nucleotides: 3.

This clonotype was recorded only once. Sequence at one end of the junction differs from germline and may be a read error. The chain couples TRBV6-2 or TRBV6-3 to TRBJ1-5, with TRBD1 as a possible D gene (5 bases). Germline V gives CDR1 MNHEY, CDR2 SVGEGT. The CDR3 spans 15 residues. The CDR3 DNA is TGTACCAGCAGTTATCGGGACCCTGGGAGTCAGCCCCAGCATTTT. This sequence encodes CTSSYRDPGSQPQHF.